Following are 30 T cell receptor beta chains from one sample sequenced in a study of cytomegalovirus exposure and HLA in healthy donors. The PCR ran on 60 Vbeta and 13 Jbeta primers. Assay used: immunoSEQ multiplex PCR; TCRdb lists only in-frame clones, some missing. The repertoire holds about 50,000 clones, with roughly 80% as singletons. Sequenced: PBMCs. Receptor source: a middle-aged woman in good health and CMV-seropositive.

This rearrangement joins TRBV2 to TRBJ1-5; D is undetermined. Germline CDR1 reads SNHLY; CDR2 reads FYNNEI. The V gene lost 6 bases and the J gene lost 7 bases, with 13 bases spanning the gap. The CDR3 spans 13 residues. The CDR3 DNA reads as TGTGCCAGCAGCCCCGGGGTGGAACAGCCCCAGCATTTT. This codes for CASSPGVEQPQHF.

The chain is built from TRBV6-4 and TRBJ1-1; TRBD1 aligns across 7 bases. The germline V gene has CDR1 MRHNA and CDR2 SNTAGT. The CDR3 extends over 17 amino acids. After removal of 4 bases from V and 0 bases from J, the junction contained 11 bases not matched to a gene. The CDR3 region is CASSVATGQKMNTEAFF. CDR3 DNA: TGTGCCAGCAGTGTAGCAACGGGACAGAAAATGAACACTGAAGCTTTCTTT.

This chain's CDR3 is CASSFRGMNTEAFF. For the CDR3, the DNA is TGTGCCAGCAGTTTTCGAGGGATGAACACTGAAGCTTTCTTT. The chain carries TRBV28 and TRBJ1-1; no definite D call. The V gene's germline CDR1 is MDHEN and CDR2 SYDVKM. The CDR3 loop spans 14 amino acids. Trimming stripped 3 bases from V and 0 bases from J, with 8 bases between. Together with reference TRBV28 and TRBJ1-1, the CDR3 gives the full variable domain: DVKVTQSSRYLVKRTGEKVFLECVQDMDHENMFWYRQDPGLGLRLIYFSYDVKMKEKGDIPEGYSVSREKKERFSLILESASTNQTSMYLCASSFRGMNTEAFFGQGTRLTVV.

The chain couples TRBV7-8 to TRBJ1-6, with TRBD1 identical over 8 bases. V shed 1 base, J shed 7 bases, and the junction held 3 bases outside the gene matches. This CDR3 contains 15 residues. Looked up from germline, CDR1 is SGHVS and CDR2 is FQNEAQ. CDR3 sequence reads: CASSLGTGRNSPLHF. CDR3 coding DNA: TGTGCCAGCAGCTTAGGGACAGGGCGGAATTCACCCCTCCACTTT.

The chain links TRBV19 to TRBJ2-7; D is unclear. Trimming took 4 bases from V and 3 from J, leaving 13 bases between them. The CDR3 length is 14 residues. Germline V gene sequence: CDR1 LNHDA, CDR2 SQIVND (reference sequence). CDR3 sequence reads: CASSKQLGFYEQYF. The CDR3 bases are TGTGCCAGTAGTAAACAGTTAGGTTTCTACGAGCAGTACTTC. The complete variable domain, with remaining parts taken from reference TRBV19 and TRBJ2-7, reads DGGITQSPKYLFRKEGQNVTLSCEQNLNHDAMYWYRQDPGQGLRLIYYSQIVNDFQKGDIAEGYSVSREKKESFPLTVTSAQKNPTAFYLCASSKQLGFYEQYFGPGTRLTVT.

This clone was seen a few times. The V call is TRBV6-1, the J call TRBJ1-3; D unclear. Germline CDR1 reads MNHNS; CDR2 reads SASEGT. V lost 1 base to trimming and J lost 0 bases, with 10 bases between them. This CDR3 has 16 residues. The CDR3 region has the DNA TGTGCCAGCAGTGAAGATGTGGCTCGCTCTGGAAACACCATATATTTT. Protein: CASSEDVARSGNTIYF.

In its sample, this clone was seen a few times. The chain couples TRBV19 to TRBJ2-5; D remains unclear. Germline V CDR1 and CDR2: LNHDA, SQIVND (reference sequence). CDR3 length equals 13 residues. V was clipped by 6 bases and J by 5 bases, with 13 bases between them. The DNA of the CDR3 is TGTGCCAGTAGCCCGGGTCGCGGTGAGACCCAGTACTTC. This gives the protein CASSPGRGETQYF.

The count of this clone is one. V gene TRBV10-2 combines with J gene TRBJ2-7; 7 nucleotides align to TRBD2. CDR1 and CDR2 from the germline V gene are WSHSY and SAAADI. The CDR3 totals 13 residues. J lost 3 bases, V lost 6 bases, and 5 bases had no gene match. CDR3 in DNA: TGCGCCAGCAGGACGGGGGGAGACTACGAGCAGTACTTC. Translation: CASRTGGDYEQYF.

The chain joins TRBV10-3 to TRBJ1-3, with D hard to call. Germline assignment: CDR1 ENHRY and CDR2 SYGVKD. The CDR3 is made up of 16 amino acids. Trimming left V 3 bases short and J 1 base short, with 13 bases between. CDR3 in DNA: TGTGCCATCAGTGATCGAGGGATCTCGTCTGGAAACACCATATATTTT. This codes for CAISDRGISSGNTIYF.

J is TRBJ1-1 and V is TRBV27; TRBD1 agrees at 7 bases. V shed 6 bases, J shed 3 bases, and the junction held 7 bases outside the gene matches. The CDR3 consists of 14 residues. CDR1 MNHEY and CDR2 SMNVEV come from the germline V gene (reference sequence). Here the CDR3 DNA reads TGTGCCAGCAGACAGGGGTTATCGGACACTGAAGCTTTCTTT. Translation: CASRQGLSDTEAFF.

V gene TRBV20-1 combines with J gene TRBJ1-2; D remains ambiguous. Germline V gene sequence: CDR1 DFQATT, CDR2 SNEGSKA (reference sequence). The CDR3 covers 11 residues. Trimming pared 3 bases from V and 5 bases from J, leaving 7 bases between. CDR3 protein: CSASGRYGYTF. The CDR3 DNA follows: TGCAGTGCTAGTGGCAGATATGGCTACACCTTC.

V is TRBV19 and J is TRBJ2-1; a possible D gene is TRBD2 (6 bases). Germline assignment: CDR1 LNHDA and CDR2 SQIVND (reference sequence). V dropped 3 bases and J dropped 9 bases, with 12 bases sitting between them. This CDR3 is built from 13 residues. This CDR3 reads CASSMTGDGEQFF. The CDR3, as DNA: TGTGCCAGTAGTATGACGGGAGATGGTGAGCAGTTCTTC.

The chain carries TRBV6-4 and TRBJ2-3, with 9 bases lining up with TRBD1. This CDR3 has 14 amino acids. Germline CDR1 and CDR2: MRHNA and SNTAGT. Trimming cost V 4 bases and J 1 base; bases outside gene matches: 0. In DNA, the CDR3 is TGTGCCAGCAGTGGGACAGGGGGCACAGATACGCAGTATTTT. Translation: CASSGTGGTDTQYF.

A few counts support this clone. CDR3 in amino acids: CASKQGQETQYF. The CDR3 DNA reads as TGCGCCAGCAAACAGGGGCAAGAGACCCAGTACTTC. The chain combines TRBV5-1 with TRBJ2-5; 7 bases align to TRBD1. This CDR3 comprises 12 residues. Germline V gene lookup returns CDR1 SGHRS and CDR2 YFSETQ. J was trimmed by 2 bases and V by 6 bases; bases with no gene match: 1.

This clone was counted only a few times. V and J are TRBV5-4 and TRBJ2-7, with 8 bases matching TRBD2. V shed 4 bases and J 5 bases; nucleotides not matched to a gene: 8. Germline CDR1 and CDR2: SGHNT and YYREEE (reference sequence). The CDR3 is 14 residues long. CDR3 amino acids: CASSPGLGYNEQYF. CDR3 nucleotides: TGTGCCAGCAGCCCGGGACTAGGTTATAACGAGCAGTACTTC.

The rearrangement links TRBV4-2 to TRBJ2-2; D remains unclear. Trimming removed 1 base from V and 1 base from J, with 7 bases in between. Per germline, CDR1 LGHNA and CDR2 YNFKEQ. The CDR3 is 15 residues long. The CDR3 spells CASSQATQNTGELFF. CDR3 bases: TGTGCCAGCAGCCAAGCGACTCAGAACACCGGGGAGCTGTTTTTT.

The rearrangement links TRBV7-2 to TRBJ2-5; TRBD2 matches 9 bases. The germline gives CDR1 SGHTA, CDR2 FQGNSA. The CDR3 runs 15 residues. V shed 3 bases and J 3 bases; nucleotides not matched to a gene: 5. In DNA, the CDR3 is TGTGCCAGCAGCTTGTCAGCGGGGGGTGAAGAGACCCAGTACTTC. Amino acids: CASSLSAGGEETQYF. Using reference TRBV7-2 and TRBJ2-5 for the parts outside the CDR3, the full variable domain is GAGVSQSPSNKVTEKGKDVELRCDPISGHTALYWYRQSLGQGLEFLIYFQGNSAPDKSGLPSDRFSAERTGGSVSTLTIQRTQQEDSAVYLCASSLSAGGEETQYFGPGTRLLVL.

The chain uses TRBV7-9 and TRBJ1-5, with 7 bases aligning to TRBD1. Trimming removed 4 bases from V and 5 bases from J; junction bases left unmatched: 14. Per germline, CDR1 SEHNR and CDR2 FQNEAQ (reference sequence). The CDR3 totals 17 residues. The CDR3 DNA is TGTGCCAGCAGCTCAACGAGCCCCGGGGACAGAGATCAGCCCCAGCATTTT. This codes for CASSSTSPGDRDQPQHF.

This clone was seen only a few times. The V and J genes are TRBV30 and TRBJ1-1; maybe TRBD1 (6 bases). The length of the CDR3 is 15 residues. V gave up 2 bases and J gave up 4 bases, with 17 bases separating them. Germline lookup yields CDR1 GTSNPN and CDR2 SVGIG (reference sequence). CDR3 DNA: TGTGCCTGGAGTCCTACGGGACAAGGCTTCACTGAAGCTTTCTTT. The encoded protein is CAWSPTGQGFTEAFF.

V is TRBV28 and J is TRBJ1-5; 7 bases align to TRBD1. The junction had 6 bases not matched to a gene; V was cut back by 6 bases and J by 7 bases. The germline V gene encodes CDR1 MDHEN and CDR2 SYDVKM. The CDR3 length is 13 residues. The CDR3 protein is CASRQGTRQPQHF. The CDR3 DNA reads TGTGCCAGCAGACAGGGGACGAGGCAGCCCCAGCATTTT.

The chain links TRBV4-1 to TRBJ1-6, with D perhaps matching TRBD1 (5 bases). The germline V and J ends were trimmed by 1 base and 10 bases, with 20 bases remaining between them. CDR1 is MGHRA, CDR2 YSYEKL, per germline. CDR3 length: 17 residues. CDR3 nucleotide sequence: TGCGCCAGCAGCCAAGGGCCACGGGAGGGGATGAGCTCACCCCTCCACTTT. Encoded protein: CASSQGPREGMSSPLHF.

The rearrangement joins TRBV6-5 to TRBJ1-2; the match to TRBD1 covers 7 bases. Germline trimming cut 8 bases from V and 0 bases from J; bases unmatched to any gene: 3. This CDR3 is 13 amino acids long. Germline values: CDR1 MNHEY, CDR2 SVGAGI. DNA for the CDR3: TGTGCCAGCGCGGGACAGTCTAACTATGGCTACACCTTC. It codes for CASAGQSNYGYTF.

The J gene is TRBJ2-2, the V gene TRBV9, with TRBD2 matching over 8 bases. The CDR3 sequence is 15 residues long. With 3 bases clipped from V and 7 bases from J, the junction kept 8 bases outside the gene matches. The V gene's germline CDR1 is SGDLS and CDR2 YYNGEE. For the CDR3, the DNA is TGTGCCAGCAGCGGGGCGGGGGGCATAAGCGGGGAGCTGTTTTTT. It translates to CASSGAGGISGELFF.

The chain joins TRBV7-9 to TRBJ2-3; possibly TRBD2 for D (7 bases). V lost 3 bases and J lost 2, with 9 bases in between. This CDR3 spans 14 amino acids. The germline V gene encodes CDR1 SEHNR and CDR2 FQNEAQ (reference sequence). CDR3 loop: CASSFGGHTDTQYF. CDR3 nucleotide sequence: TGTGCCAGCAGCTTCGGGGGGCACACAGATACGCAGTATTTT.

The V gene is TRBV11-3, the J gene TRBJ1-3; a possible D gene is TRBD1 (5 bases). Germline values: CDR1 SGHNT, CDR2 YENEEA. The ends were cut back, 5 bases at V and 4 bases at J, with 12 bases in the middle. The CDR3 has 14 residues. The CDR3 nucleotides are TGTGCCAGCAGCCACGGGGGTTCGGGAAACACCATATATTTT. It encodes CASSHGGSGNTIYF.

The CDR3 DNA is TGTGCCAGCAGCGTGGCGGGGGGGTTTTACGAGCAGTACTTC. The encoded protein is CASSVAGGFYEQYF. J is TRBJ2-7 and V is TRBV7-2, with 9 positions matching TRBD2. Germline V lookup: CDR1 SGHTA, CDR2 FQGNSA. The CDR3 sequence is 14 residues long. The V gene end was trimmed by 5 bases and the J gene end by 4 bases; junction bases not matched to a gene: 6. The full variable domain, its missing parts supplied by reference TRBV7-2 and TRBJ2-7, is GAGVSQSPSNKVTEKGKDVELRCDPISGHTALYWYRQSLGQGLEFLIYFQGNSAPDKSGLPSDRFSAERTGGSVSTLTIQRTQQEDSAVYLCASSVAGGFYEQYFGPGTRLTVT.

The chain joins TRBV28 to TRBJ2-5; possible D gene TRBD1, 5 bases. V was trimmed by 6 bases and J by 1 base, leaving 15 bases between them. The CDR3 is 15 amino acids. The germline V gene has CDR1 MDHEN and CDR2 SYDVKM. This CDR3 is CASSSPRVSQETQYF. The CDR3 nucleotides read TGTGCCAGCAGCTCCCCCAGGGTGTCCCAAGAGACCCAGTACTTC.

This chain joins TRBV30 and TRBJ2-3; the D gene is possibly TRBD2 (5 bases). V was cut by 3 bases and J by 4 bases, with 5 bases left in between. Germline lookup yields CDR1 GTSNPN and CDR2 SVGIG (reference sequence). This CDR3 spans 11 amino acids. This CDR3 reads CAWSGADTQYF. DNA for the CDR3: TGTGCCTGGAGCGGGGCAGATACGCAGTATTTT.

V and J are TRBV27 and TRBJ2-5; possibly TRBD1 for D (6 bases). CDR1 and CDR2 (germline): MNHEY, SMNVEV (reference sequence). V lost 6 bases, J lost 5 bases, and 13 bases lay in between. The CDR3 sequence is 13 residues long. CDR3 sequence reads: CASRLRQEETQYF. In nucleotides, the CDR3 is TGTGCCAGCAGACTGCGACAGGAGGAGACCCAGTACTTC.

This sequence joins TRBV28 and TRBJ1-1; a weak D match, TRBD1 (5 bases). Trimming removed 4 bases from V and 0 bases from J, with 12 bases in between. Germline CDR1 reads MDHEN; CDR2 reads SYDVKM. The CDR3 runs to 15 residues. CDR3 sequence: CASSSVGAVNTEAFF. CDR3 nucleotides: TGTGCCAGCAGTTCCGTAGGGGCGGTGAACACTGAAGCTTTCTTT.